The text below deals with one T cell receptor (beta chain). Its cognate antigen is unknown. The time point is: pre-treatment sample, taken before nivolumab and TIL therapy. This record belongs to a study of TIL therapy for anti-PD-1-resistant metastatic lung cancer. For the study at large: Tumor harvest preceded PD-1/PD-L1 blockade, followed by nivolumab treatment. Study results and caveats: Treatment-naive, never-smoker and oncogene-addicted patients were overrepresented in this highly selected cohort.

Sequencing used immunoSEQ v3. Clones were read by immunoSEQ multiplex PCR, and TCRdb kept only the in-frame ones, dropping some. The data contain more than 45,000 clones, around 86% of them singletons. This receptor was identified in a person between 30 and 79 years old with non-small cell lung cancer. Material: blood, obtained at baseline.

Here the CDR3 DNA reads TGCGCCAGCAGCTTGACGGGAGGGCCGCAAGAGACCCAGTACTTC. Translated, it gives CASSLTGGPQETQYF. The chain uses TRBV5-1 and TRBJ2-5, with 8 bases aligning to TRBD2. The junction had 4 bases not matched to a gene; V was cut back by 1 base and J by 2 bases. This CDR3 spans 15 amino acids. Germline V CDR1 and CDR2: SGHRS, YFSETQ.